Detailed here is one T cell receptor beta chain. What it recognizes is unknown. The germline V gene has CDR1 SGHRS and CDR2 YFSETQ. This CDR3 is 15 amino acids long. The J segment lost 10 bases and the V segment lost 3 bases, leaving 12 bases of the junction unmatched. The sample comes from a study of blood T cells in healthy people across ages. General observations from the study: For the donors, CMV status was unknown and possibly confounded expanded clonotype changes.

Through a sample-barcoded 5' primer and a J-beta primer mix, a second PCR was run for roughly 6 to 11 cycles. Carrying 12 random nucleotides, a template-switch adaptor labeled each individual cDNA molecule. TCRdb itself ran the 5' RACE reads through MiXCR, one entry per CDR3 protein. The sample includes more than 650,000 distinct CDR3 sequences, 20% to 25% of them seen just once. This chain links TRBV5-1 with TRBJ2-1; TRBD2 agrees at 8 bases. This TCR was recovered from a man between 70 and 80 years old in good health. Sequences were obtained from blood. The CDR3 bases are TGCGCCAGCAGCTCGTCCGGGACTAGTTTCGAGGAGCAGTTCTTC. Its protein is CASSSSGTSFEEQFF.